The 5 T cell receptor beta chains reported below all come from one sample, sequenced in a study of regulatory T cells in long-lasting Graves disease. According to the study, TCR beta libraries were built with iRepertoire HTBI primers and CDR3-region Arm-PCR. TCRdb re-called the multiplex PCR reads through MiXCR, storing one row per CDR3 protein. Seen here are nearly 350,000 distinct CDR3 sequences, about 18% observed once, and the top ten hold less than 35%. Sample time point: persistent/refractory GD, antithyroid drugs over 5 years with positive TRAb. Making the TCR library involved RNA that had been extracted from PBMCs. This specimen consisted of peripheral blood mononuclear cells (PBMCs), obtained when the disease was refractory, from a patient treated with antithyroid drugs. These receptor sequences come from a female donor with Graves disease.

This clonotype was observed a few times. V is TRBV2 and J is TRBJ2-7; 9 bases fit TRBD1. There are 15 residues in the CDR3. V shed 10 bases, J shed 4 bases, and the junction held 14 bases outside the gene matches. Germline V lookup: CDR1 SNHLY, CDR2 FYNNEI. CDR3 DNA: TGTGCCAACAAACGTGGGACAGGGATATCTTACGAGCAGTACTTC. Its protein product is CANKRGTGISYEQYF. Using reference TRBV2 and TRBJ2-7 for the parts outside the CDR3, the full variable domain is EPEVTQTPSHQVTQMGQEVILRCVPISNHLYFYWYRQILGQKVEFLVSFYNNEISEKSEIFDDQFSVERPDGSNFTLKIRSTKLEDSAMYFCANKRGTGISYEQYFGPGTRLTVT.

This chain links TRBV6-1 with TRBJ2-7; a weak D match, TRBD2 (6 bases). Trimming removed 6 bases from V and 5 bases from J, with 17 bases in between. Germline V gene data show CDR1 as MNHNS and CDR2 as SASEGT. The CDR3 has 14 amino acids. The CDR3 DNA follows: TGTGCCAGCAGGGACCCGGGAGATAGGGACGAGCAGTACTTC. This translates into CASRDPGDRDEQYF.

This chain connects TRBV20-1 to TRBJ1-1; tentatively, D is TRBD1 (5 bases). This CDR3 is 12 amino acids long. Germline CDR1 is DFQATT and CDR2 is SNEGSKA (reference sequence). Deletions cut 6 bases from V and 8 bases from J, with 16 bases between. CDR3 nucleotides: TGCAGTGCCCCCCGCGGGGGGTCCGAAGCTTTCTTT. It yields the protein CSAPRGGSEAFF.

The J gene is TRBJ2-1, the V gene TRBV28, with 13 bases fitting TRBD2. Germline assignment: CDR1 MDHEN and CDR2 SYDVKM. The trim removed 6 bases at V and 5 bases at J, leaving 10 bases unmatched. This CDR3 is built from 17 residues. The CDR3 nucleotides are TGTGCCAGCAGCGGACTAGCGGGAGTATGGGGAAACAATGAGCAGTTCTTC. Its translation is CASSGLAGVWGNNEQFF. Together with reference TRBV28 and TRBJ2-1, the CDR3 gives the full variable domain: DVKVTQSSRYLVKRTGEKVFLECVQDMDHENMFWYRQDPGLGLRLIYFSYDVKMKEKGDIPEGYSVSREKKERFSLILESASTNQTSMYLCASSGLAGVWGNNEQFFGPGTRLTVL.

This clonotype was detected only a few times. The genes are TRBV27 and TRBJ2-7; no firm D call. Trimming cost V 3 bases and J 5 bases, with 11 bases left between them. The germline gives CDR1 MNHEY, CDR2 SMNVEV (reference sequence). The CDR3 sequence is 13 residues long. CDR3: CASSFTGPNEQYF. CDR3 bases: TGTGCCAGCAGTTTTACCGGCCCCAACGAGCAGTACTTC.